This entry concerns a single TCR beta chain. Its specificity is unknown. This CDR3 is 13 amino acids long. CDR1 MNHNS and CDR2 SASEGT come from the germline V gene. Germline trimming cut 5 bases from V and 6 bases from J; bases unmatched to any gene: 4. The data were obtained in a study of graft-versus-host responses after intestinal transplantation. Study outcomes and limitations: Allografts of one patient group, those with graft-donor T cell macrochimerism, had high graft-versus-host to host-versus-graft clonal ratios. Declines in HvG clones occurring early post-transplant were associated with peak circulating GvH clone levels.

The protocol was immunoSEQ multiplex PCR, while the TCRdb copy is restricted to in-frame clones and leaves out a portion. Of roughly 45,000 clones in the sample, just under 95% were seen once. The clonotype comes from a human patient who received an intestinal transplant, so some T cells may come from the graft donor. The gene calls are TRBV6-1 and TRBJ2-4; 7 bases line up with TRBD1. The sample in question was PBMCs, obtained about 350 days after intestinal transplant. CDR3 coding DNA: TGTGCCAGCAGTCTAGGGGGCGGAAACATTCAGTACTTC. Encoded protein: CASSLGGGNIQYF.